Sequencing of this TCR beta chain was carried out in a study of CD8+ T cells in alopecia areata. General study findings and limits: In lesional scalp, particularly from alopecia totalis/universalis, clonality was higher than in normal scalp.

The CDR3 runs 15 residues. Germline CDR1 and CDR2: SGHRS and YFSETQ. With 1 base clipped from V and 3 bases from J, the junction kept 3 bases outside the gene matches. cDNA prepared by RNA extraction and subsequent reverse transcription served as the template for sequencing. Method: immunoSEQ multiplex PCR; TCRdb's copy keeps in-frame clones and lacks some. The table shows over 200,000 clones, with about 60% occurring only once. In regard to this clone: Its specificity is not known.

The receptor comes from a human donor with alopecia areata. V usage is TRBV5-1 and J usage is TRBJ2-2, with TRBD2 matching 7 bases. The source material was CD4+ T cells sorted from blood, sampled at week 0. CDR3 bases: TGCGCCAGCAGCTTGCGGAGCGGGGACACCGGGGAGCTGTTTTTT. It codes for CASSLRSGDTGELFF.